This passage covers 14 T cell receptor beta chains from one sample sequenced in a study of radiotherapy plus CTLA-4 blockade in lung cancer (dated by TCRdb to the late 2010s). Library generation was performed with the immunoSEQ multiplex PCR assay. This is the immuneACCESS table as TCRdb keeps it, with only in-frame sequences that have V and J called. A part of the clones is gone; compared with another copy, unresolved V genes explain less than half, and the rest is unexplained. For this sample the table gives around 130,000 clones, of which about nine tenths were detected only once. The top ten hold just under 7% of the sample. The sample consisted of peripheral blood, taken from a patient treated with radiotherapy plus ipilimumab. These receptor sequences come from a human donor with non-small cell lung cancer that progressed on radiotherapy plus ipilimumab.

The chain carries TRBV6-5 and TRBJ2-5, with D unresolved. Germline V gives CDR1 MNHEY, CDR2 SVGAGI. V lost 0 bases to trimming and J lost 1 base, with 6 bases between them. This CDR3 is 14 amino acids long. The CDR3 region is CASSYSVVQETQYF. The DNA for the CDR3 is TGTGCCAGCAGTTACTCCGTGGTCCAAGAGACCCAGTACTTC.

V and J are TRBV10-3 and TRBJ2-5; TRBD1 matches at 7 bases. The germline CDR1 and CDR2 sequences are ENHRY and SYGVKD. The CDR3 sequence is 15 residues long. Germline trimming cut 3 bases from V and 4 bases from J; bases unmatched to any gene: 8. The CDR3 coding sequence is TGTGCCATCAGTGACGGGACAGCGCTCCCAGAGACCCAGTACTTC. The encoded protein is CAISDGTALPETQYF.

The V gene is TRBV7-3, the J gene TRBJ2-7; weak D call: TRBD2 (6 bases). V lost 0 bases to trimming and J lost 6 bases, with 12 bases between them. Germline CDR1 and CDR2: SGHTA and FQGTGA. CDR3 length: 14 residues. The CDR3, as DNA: TGTGCCAGCAGCTTAACCCAGGGAGGAGGCGAGCAGTACTTC. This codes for CASSLTQGGGEQYF.

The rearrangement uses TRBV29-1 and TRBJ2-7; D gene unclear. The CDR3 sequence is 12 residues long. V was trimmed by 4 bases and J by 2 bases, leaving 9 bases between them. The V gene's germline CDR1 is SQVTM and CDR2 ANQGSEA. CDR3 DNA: TGCAGCGTTGGTAGGAGCCCCTACGAGCAGTACTTC. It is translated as CSVGRSPYEQYF.

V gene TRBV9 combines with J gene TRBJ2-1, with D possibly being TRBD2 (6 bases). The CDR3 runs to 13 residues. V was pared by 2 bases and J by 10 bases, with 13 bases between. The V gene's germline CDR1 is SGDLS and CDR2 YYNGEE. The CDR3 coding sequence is TGTGCCAGCAGCGTGGGAGGCTATGGGGAGCAGTTCTTC. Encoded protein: CASSVGGYGEQFF. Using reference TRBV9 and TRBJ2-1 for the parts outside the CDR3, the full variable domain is DSGVTQTPKHLITATGQRVTLRCSPRSGDLSVYWYQQSLDQGLQFLIQYYNGEERAKGNILERFSAQQFPDLHSELNLSSLELGDSALYFCASSVGGYGEQFFGPGTRLTVL.

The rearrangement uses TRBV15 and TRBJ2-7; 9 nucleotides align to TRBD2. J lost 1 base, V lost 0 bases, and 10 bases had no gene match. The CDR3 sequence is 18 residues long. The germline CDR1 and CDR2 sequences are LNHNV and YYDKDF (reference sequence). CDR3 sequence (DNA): TGTGCCACCAGCAGAGATCTGGCGGGAGGGCCGGTGTCCTACGAGCAGTACTTC. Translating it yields CATSRDLAGGPVSYEQYF. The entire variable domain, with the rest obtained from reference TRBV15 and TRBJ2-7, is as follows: DAMVIQNPRYQVTQFGKPVTLSCSQTLNHNVMYWYQQKSSQAPKLLFHYYDKDFNNEADTPDNFQSRRPNTSFCFLDIRSPGLGDTAMYLCATSRDLAGGPVSYEQYFGPGTRLTVT.

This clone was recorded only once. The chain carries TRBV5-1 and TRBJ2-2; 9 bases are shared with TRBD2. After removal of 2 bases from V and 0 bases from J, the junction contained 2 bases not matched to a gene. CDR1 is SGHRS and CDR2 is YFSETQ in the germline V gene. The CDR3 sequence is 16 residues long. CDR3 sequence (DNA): TGCGCCAGCAGCTTCGCTAGCGGGGCGAACACCGGGGAGCTGTTTTTT. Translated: CASSFASGANTGELFF.

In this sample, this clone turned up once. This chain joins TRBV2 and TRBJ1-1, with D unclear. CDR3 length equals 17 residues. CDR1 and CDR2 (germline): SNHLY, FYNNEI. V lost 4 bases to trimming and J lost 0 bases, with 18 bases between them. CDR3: CASSGGRTVYMNTEAFF. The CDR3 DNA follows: TGTGCCAGCAGTGGGGGTCGAACAGTCTACATGAACACTGAAGCTTTCTTT. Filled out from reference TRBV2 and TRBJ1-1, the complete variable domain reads EPEVTQTPSHQVTQMGQEVILRCVPISNHLYFYWYRQILGQKVEFLVSFYNNEISEKSEIFDDQFSVERPDGSNFTLKIRSTKLEDSAMYFCASSGGRTVYMNTEAFFGQGTRLTVV.

CDR3 in amino acids: CASSFPRGSYNEQFF. Here the CDR3 DNA reads TGCGCCAGCAGCTTTCCTAGAGGCTCCTACAATGAGCAGTTCTTC. This chain links TRBV5-1 with TRBJ2-1; D gene uncertain. V was trimmed by 2 bases and J by 0 bases, leaving 9 bases between them. Per the germline V gene, CDR1 is SGHRS and CDR2 is YFSETQ. The CDR3 is 15 residues long.

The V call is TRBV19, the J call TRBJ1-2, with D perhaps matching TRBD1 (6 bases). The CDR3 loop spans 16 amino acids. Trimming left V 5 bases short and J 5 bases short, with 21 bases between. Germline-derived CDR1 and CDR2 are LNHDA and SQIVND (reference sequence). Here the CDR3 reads CASSSRGGRAEYGYTF. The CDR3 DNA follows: TGTGCCAGTAGTTCCCGGGGGGGCAGAGCTGAATATGGCTACACCTTC.

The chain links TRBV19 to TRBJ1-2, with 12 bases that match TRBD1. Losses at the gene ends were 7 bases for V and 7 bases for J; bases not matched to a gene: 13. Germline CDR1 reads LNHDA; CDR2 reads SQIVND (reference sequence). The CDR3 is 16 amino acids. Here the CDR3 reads CASTPRGDRGPIGYTF. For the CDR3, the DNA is TGTGCCAGTACCCCCAGAGGGGACAGGGGGCCCATTGGCTACACCTTC.

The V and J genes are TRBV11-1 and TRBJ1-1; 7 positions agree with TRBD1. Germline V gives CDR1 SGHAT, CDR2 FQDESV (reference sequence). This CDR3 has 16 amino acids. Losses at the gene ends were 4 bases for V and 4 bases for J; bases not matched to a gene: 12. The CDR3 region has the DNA TGTGCCAGCAGCTCCGTAGTAGGGAGGGGGCTCACTGAAGCTTTCTTT. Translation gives CASSSVVGRGLTEAFF.

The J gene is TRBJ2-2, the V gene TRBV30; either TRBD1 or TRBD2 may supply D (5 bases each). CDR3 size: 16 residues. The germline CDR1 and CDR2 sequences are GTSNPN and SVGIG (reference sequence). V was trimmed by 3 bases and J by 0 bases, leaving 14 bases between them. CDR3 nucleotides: TGTGCCTGGAGAGAATGGGGGACGGCGAACACCGGGGAGCTGTTTTTT. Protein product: CAWREWGTANTGELFF.

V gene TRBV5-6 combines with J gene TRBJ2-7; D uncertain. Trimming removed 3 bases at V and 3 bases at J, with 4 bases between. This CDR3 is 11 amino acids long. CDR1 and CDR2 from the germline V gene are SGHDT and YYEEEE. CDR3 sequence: CASSYYYEQYF. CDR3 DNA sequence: TGTGCCAGCAGCTACTACTACGAGCAGTACTTC.